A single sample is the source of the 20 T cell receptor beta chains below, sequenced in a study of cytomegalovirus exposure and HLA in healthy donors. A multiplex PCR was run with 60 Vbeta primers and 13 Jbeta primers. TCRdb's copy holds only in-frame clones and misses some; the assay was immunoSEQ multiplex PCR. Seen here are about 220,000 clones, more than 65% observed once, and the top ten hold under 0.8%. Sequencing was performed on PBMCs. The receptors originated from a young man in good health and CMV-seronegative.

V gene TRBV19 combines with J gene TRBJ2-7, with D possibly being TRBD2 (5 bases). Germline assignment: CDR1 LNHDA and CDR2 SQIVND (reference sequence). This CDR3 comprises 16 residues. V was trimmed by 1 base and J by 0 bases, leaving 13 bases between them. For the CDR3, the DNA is TGTGCCAGTAGTATAGTCGGTAGCGCCCGCTCCTACGAGCAGTACTTC. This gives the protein CASSIVGSARSYEQYF.

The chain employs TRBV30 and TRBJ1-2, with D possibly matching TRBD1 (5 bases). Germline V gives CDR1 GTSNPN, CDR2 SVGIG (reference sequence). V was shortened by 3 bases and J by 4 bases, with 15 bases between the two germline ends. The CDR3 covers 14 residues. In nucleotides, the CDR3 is TGTGCCTGGAGGCCTCGGGGGATCCTCTATGGCTACACCTTC. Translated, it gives CAWRPRGILYGYTF.

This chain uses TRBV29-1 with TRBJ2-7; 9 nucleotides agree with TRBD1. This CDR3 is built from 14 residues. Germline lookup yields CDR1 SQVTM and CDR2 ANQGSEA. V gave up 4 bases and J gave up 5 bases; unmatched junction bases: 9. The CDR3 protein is CSVGAGTGTNEQYF. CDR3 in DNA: TGCAGCGTTGGCGCCGGGACAGGGACCAACGAGCAGTACTTC.

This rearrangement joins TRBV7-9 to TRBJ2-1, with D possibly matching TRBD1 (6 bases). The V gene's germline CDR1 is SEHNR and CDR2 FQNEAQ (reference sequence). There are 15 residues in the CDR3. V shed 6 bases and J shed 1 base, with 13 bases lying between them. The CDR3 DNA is TGTGCCAGCAGATCTACAGGGTGGTCCTACAATGAGCAGTTCTTC. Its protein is CASRSTGWSYNEQFF.

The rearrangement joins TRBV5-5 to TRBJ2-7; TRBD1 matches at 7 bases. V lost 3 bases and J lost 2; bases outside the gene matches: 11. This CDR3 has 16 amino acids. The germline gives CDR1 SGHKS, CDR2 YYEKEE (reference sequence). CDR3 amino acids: CASSSQGLTGTYEQYF. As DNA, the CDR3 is TGTGCCAGCAGCTCCCAGGGGTTGACAGGGACCTACGAGCAGTACTTC.

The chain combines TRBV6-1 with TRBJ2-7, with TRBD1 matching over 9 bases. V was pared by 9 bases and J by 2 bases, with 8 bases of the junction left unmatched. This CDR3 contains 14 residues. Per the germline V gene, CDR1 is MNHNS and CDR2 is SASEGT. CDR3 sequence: CASKPGQGPYEQYF. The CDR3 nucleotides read TGTGCCAGTAAACCGGGACAGGGCCCCTACGAGCAGTACTTC.

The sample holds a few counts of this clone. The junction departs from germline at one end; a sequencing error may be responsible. CDR3 sequence (DNA): TGTGCCAGCAGCCATACAAACAGTGAAGCTTTCTTT. The encoded protein is CASSHTNSEAFF. The genes are TRBV7-9 and TRBJ1-1; D gene uncertain. Germline-derived CDR1 and CDR2 are SEHNR and FQNEAQ (reference sequence). This CDR3 has 12 amino acids.

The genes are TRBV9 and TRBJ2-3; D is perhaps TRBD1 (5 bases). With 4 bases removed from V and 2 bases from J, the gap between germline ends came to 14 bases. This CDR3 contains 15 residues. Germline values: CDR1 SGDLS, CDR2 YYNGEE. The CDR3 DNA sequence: TGTGCCAGCAGCCTACGACAGAGGACCACAGATACGCAGTATTTT. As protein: CASSLRQRTTDTQYF. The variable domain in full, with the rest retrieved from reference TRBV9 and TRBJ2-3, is DSGVTQTPKHLITATGQRVTLRCSPRSGDLSVYWYQQSLDQGLQFLIQYYNGEERAKGNILERFSAQQFPDLHSELNLSSLELGDSALYFCASSLRQRTTDTQYFGPGTRLTVL.

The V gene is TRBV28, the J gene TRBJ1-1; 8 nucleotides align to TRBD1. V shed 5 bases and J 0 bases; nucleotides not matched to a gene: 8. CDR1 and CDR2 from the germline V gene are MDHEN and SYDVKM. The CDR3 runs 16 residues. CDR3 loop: CASSQDRAPVNTEAFF. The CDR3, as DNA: TGTGCCAGCAGTCAGGACAGGGCCCCCGTGAACACTGAAGCTTTCTTT.

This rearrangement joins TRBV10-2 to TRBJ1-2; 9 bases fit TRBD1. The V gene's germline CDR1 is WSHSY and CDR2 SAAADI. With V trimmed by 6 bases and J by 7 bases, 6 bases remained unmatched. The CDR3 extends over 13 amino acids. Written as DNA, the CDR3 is TGCGCCAGCAGCCCCGGGACAGGGAGTGGCTACACCTTC. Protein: CASSPGTGSGYTF.

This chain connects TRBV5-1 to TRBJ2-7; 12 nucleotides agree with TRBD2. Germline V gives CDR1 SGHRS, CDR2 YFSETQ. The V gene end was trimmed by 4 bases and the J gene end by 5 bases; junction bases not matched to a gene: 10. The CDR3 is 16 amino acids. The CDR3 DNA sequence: TGCGCCAGCAGCGAACCTCGACTAGCGGGAGCGGACGAGCAGTACTTC. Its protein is CASSEPRLAGADEQYF.

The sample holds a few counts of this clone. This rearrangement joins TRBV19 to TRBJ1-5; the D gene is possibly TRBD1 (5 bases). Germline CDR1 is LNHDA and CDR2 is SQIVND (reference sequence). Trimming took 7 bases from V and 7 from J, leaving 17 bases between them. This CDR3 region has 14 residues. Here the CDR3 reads CASNFGGNSQPQHF. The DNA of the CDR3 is TGTGCCAGTAATTTCGGGGGGAACAGCCAGCCCCAGCATTTT. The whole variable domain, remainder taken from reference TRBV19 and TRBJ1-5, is DGGITQSPKYLFRKEGQNVTLSCEQNLNHDAMYWYRQDPGQGLRLIYYSQIVNDFQKGDIAEGYSVSREKKESFPLTVTSAQKNPTAFYLCASNFGGNSQPQHFGDGTRLSIL.

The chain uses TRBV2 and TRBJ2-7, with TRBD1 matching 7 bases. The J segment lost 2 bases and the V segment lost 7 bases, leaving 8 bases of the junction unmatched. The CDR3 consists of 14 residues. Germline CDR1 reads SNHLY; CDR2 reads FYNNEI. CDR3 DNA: TGTGCCAGCAAACTGACAGGGACCACCTACGAGCAGTACTTC. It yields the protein CASKLTGTTYEQYF.

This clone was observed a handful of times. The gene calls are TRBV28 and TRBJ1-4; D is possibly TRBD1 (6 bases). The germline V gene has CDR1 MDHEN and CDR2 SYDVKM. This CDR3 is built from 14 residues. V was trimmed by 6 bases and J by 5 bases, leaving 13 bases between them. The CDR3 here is CASSLGQGNEKLFF. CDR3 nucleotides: TGTGCCAGCAGCCTCGGGCAGGGGAATGAAAAACTGTTTTTT.

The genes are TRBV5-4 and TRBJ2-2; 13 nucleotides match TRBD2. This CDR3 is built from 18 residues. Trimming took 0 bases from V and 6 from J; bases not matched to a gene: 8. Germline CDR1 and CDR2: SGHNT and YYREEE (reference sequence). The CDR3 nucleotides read TGTGCCAGCAGCTTGGGATTTCCGGGACTAGCGGGGTCCGGGGAGCTGTTTTTT. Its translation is CASSLGFPGLAGSGELFF.

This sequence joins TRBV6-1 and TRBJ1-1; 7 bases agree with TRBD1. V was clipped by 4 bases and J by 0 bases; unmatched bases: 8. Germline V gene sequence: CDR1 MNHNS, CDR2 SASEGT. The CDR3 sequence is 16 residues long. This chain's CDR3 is CASSADRSVMNTEAFF. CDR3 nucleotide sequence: TGTGCCAGCAGTGCGGACAGGAGCGTCATGAACACTGAAGCTTTCTTT.

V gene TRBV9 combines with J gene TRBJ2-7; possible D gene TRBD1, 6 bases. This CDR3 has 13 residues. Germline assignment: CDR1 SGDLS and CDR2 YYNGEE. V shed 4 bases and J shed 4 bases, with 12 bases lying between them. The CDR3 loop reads CASSPGTPYEQYF. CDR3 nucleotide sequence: TGTGCCAGCAGCCCCGGGACACCTTACGAGCAGTACTTC.

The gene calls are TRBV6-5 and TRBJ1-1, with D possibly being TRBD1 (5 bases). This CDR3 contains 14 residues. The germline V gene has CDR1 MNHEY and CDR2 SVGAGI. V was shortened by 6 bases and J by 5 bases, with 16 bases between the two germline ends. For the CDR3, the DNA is TGTGCCAGCAGATTCCAGGGTCTGCGGACTGAAGCTTTCTTT. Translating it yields CASRFQGLRTEAFF.

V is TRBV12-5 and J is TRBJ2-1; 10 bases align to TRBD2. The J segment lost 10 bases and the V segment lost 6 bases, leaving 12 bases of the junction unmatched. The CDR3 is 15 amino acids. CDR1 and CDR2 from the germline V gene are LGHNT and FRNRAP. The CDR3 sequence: CASGLSLAGEGEQFF. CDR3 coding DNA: TGTGCTAGTGGCCTATCTCTAGCGGGAGAGGGGGAGCAGTTCTTC.

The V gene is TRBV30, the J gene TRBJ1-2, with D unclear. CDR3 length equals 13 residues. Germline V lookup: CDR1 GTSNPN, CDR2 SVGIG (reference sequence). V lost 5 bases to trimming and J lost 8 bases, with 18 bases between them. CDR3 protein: CAWESAESIGYTF. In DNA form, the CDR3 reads TGTGCCTGGGAGTCGGCGGAATCCATCGGCTACACCTTC.